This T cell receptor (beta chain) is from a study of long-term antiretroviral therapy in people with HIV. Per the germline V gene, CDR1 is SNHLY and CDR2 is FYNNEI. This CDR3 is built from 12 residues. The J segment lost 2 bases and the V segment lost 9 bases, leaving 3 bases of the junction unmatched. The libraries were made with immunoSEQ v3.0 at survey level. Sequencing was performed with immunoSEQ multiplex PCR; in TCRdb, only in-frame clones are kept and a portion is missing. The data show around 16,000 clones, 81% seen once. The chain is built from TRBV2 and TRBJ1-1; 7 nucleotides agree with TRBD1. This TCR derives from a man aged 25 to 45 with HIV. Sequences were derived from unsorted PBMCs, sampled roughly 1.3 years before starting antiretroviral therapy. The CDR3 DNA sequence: TGTGCCAGATGGGACAGCAACACTGAAGCTTTCTTT. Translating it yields CARWDSNTEAFF.